This passage covers 21 T cell receptor beta chains from one sample sequenced in a study of blood T cell repertoires in COVID-19. The protocol was immunoSEQ multiplex PCR, while the TCRdb copy is restricted to in-frame clones and leaves out a portion. The table records under 95,000 clones, roughly 84% of them present only once. Sequenced sample: peripheral blood. The receptors were sampled from an elderly woman with acute or convalescent COVID-19.

The rearrangement joins TRBV4-3 to TRBJ2-3; TRBD2 is a possible D gene (5 bases). The CDR3 covers 17 residues. The V end lost 0 bases, the J end lost 5 bases, and 18 bases lay between the germline ends. Germline lookup yields CDR1 LGHNA and CDR2 YSLEER. This CDR3 is CASSQDGLAGMQDTQYF. For the CDR3, the DNA is TGCGCCAGCAGCCAAGATGGGCTAGCTGGTATGCAAGATACGCAGTATTTT.

This chain connects TRBV6-6 to TRBJ2-3, with unresolved D. CDR3 size: 12 residues. Per the germline V gene, CDR1 is MNHNY and CDR2 is SVGAGI (reference sequence). Trimming removed 10 bases from V and 6 bases from J, with 14 bases in between. CDR3 nucleotide sequence: TGTGCCACTACGCCCTTAACGGATACGCAGTATTTT. Its protein is CATTPLTDTQYF.

V usage is TRBV29-1 and J usage is TRBJ1-1; possibly TRBD1 for D (6 bases). CDR1 SQVTM and CDR2 ANQGSEA come from the germline V gene. The V end was cut by 8 bases, the J end by 4 bases, with 17 bases between. This CDR3 contains 13 residues. CDR3 loop: CSTRGGRSTEAFF. The CDR3 DNA reads TGCAGCACGAGAGGGGGAAGAAGCACTGAAGCTTTCTTT. The full variable domain, completed using reference TRBV29-1 and TRBJ1-1, is SAVISQKPSRDICQRGTSLTIQCQVDSQVTMMFWYRQQPGQSLTLIATANQGSEATYESGFVIDKFPISRPNLTFSTLTVSNMSPEDSSIYLCSTRGGRSTEAFFGQGTRLTVV.

The gene calls are TRBV6-6 and TRBJ2-7, with D tentatively TRBD2 (5 bases). The CDR3 loop spans 16 amino acids. The V and J ends lost 0 bases and 3 bases respectively, with 15 bases between them. Per the germline V gene, CDR1 is MNHNY and CDR2 is SVGAGI (reference sequence). The CDR3: CASSYSGSSNFYEQYF. The CDR3 DNA follows: TGTGCCAGCAGTTACTCGGGGTCTAGCAACTTCTACGAGCAGTACTTC.

The rearrangement links TRBV4-3 to TRBJ2-4; 8 bases are a match to TRBD2. Trimming took 0 bases from V and 6 from J; bases not matched to a gene: 13. CDR3 length: 18 amino acids. In germline, CDR1 is LGHNA, CDR2 YSLEER. The CDR3 DNA is TGCGCCAGCAGCCAAGAACCCCCCCTAGCCGGGGGGGCAAACATTCAGTACTTC. It yields the protein CASSQEPPLAGGANIQYF.

The gene calls are TRBV6-5 and TRBJ1-2; D is uncertain. Germline V gene data show CDR1 as MNHEY and CDR2 as SVGAGI. V was cut by 6 bases and J by 2 bases, with 10 bases left in between. The CDR3 sequence is 13 residues long. The CDR3 reads CASREGLNYGYTF. Written as DNA, the CDR3 is TGTGCCAGCAGGGAGGGATTAAACTATGGCTACACCTTC.

The DNA of the CDR3 is TGTGCCAGCAGCTCCGGCGGACAGGGGGCAAGTAGGGCCAACGTCCTGACTTTC. Encoded protein: CASSSGGQGASRANVLTF. The V call is TRBV5-6, the J call TRBJ2-6; the match to TRBD1 covers 11 bases. J lost 5 bases, V lost 3 bases, and 10 bases had no gene match. In germline, CDR1 is SGHDT, CDR2 YYEEEE. This CDR3 is 18 amino acids long.

The chain recombines TRBV29-1 with TRBJ2-1, with TRBD2 matching 12 bases. J lost 2 bases, V lost 6 bases, and 5 bases had no gene match. Per the germline V gene, CDR1 is SQVTM and CDR2 is ANQGSEA. The CDR3 runs 15 residues. In DNA, the CDR3 is TGCAGCGTCAGGACTAGCGGGACAACCTACAATGAGCAGTTCTTC. Encoded protein: CSVRTSGTTYNEQFF.

The V and J genes are TRBV7-2 and TRBJ2-5, with 7 bases fitting TRBD2. This CDR3 is built from 15 residues. The V gene's germline CDR1 is SGHTA and CDR2 FQGNSA. V lost 1 base to trimming and J lost 2 bases; unmatched junction nucleotides: 4. The CDR3: CASSLDLGGQETQYF. The CDR3 DNA sequence: TGTGCCAGCAGCTTAGATTTGGGGGGGCAAGAGACCCAGTACTTC.

V gene TRBV9 combines with J gene TRBJ1-2, with 7 bases aligning to TRBD1. The CDR3 runs 16 residues. The germline V gene has CDR1 SGDLS and CDR2 YYNGEE. Trimming cost V 0 bases and J 7 bases; bases outside gene matches: 12. The CDR3, as DNA: TGTGCCAGCAGCGTAGGTGGGACAGCTGATGTGGGTGGCTACACCTTC. Translation: CASSVGGTADVGGYTF. Variable domain in full (rest from reference TRBV9 and TRBJ1-2): DSGVTQTPKHLITATGQRVTLRCSPRSGDLSVYWYQQSLDQGLQFLIQYYNGEERAKGNILERFSAQQFPDLHSELNLSSLELGDSALYFCASSVGGTADVGGYTFGSGTRLTVV.

This clone was detected only once. The chain couples TRBV7-9 to TRBJ2-3; TRBD1 matches at 8 bases. The germline CDR1 and CDR2 sequences are SEHNR and FQNEAQ (reference sequence). The CDR3 covers 14 residues. Trimming removed 6 bases from V and 1 base from J; junction bases left unmatched: 3. CDR3 DNA sequence: TGTGCCAGCAGACCGGGACAGGGCACAGATACGCAGTATTTT. Its protein product is CASRPGQGTDTQYF.

This sequence joins TRBV19 and TRBJ2-1, with 8 nucleotides matching TRBD2. This CDR3 spans 14 amino acids. Germline V gives CDR1 LNHDA, CDR2 SQIVND (reference sequence). The V gene end was trimmed by 3 bases and the J gene end by 6 bases; junction bases not matched to a gene: 4. As DNA, the CDR3 is TGTGCCAGTAGTATCACCGGGGGGGGCAATGAGCAGTTCTTC. Protein sequence: CASSITGGGNEQFF. The full variable domain, completed using reference TRBV19 and TRBJ2-1, is DGGITQSPKYLFRKEGQNVTLSCEQNLNHDAMYWYRQDPGQGLRLIYYSQIVNDFQKGDIAEGYSVSREKKESFPLTVTSAQKNPTAFYLCASSITGGGNEQFFGPGTRLTVL.

The chain joins TRBV7-2 to TRBJ2-3; 10 bases fit TRBD2. J gave up 6 bases and V 7 bases, and 13 bases lay outside the gene matches. This CDR3 comprises 16 residues. From germline, CDR1 is SGHTA and CDR2 FQGNSA. The CDR3 coding sequence is TGTGCCAGCACCCCAGGGCTAGCGGGGGCCTCGGATACGCAGTATTTT. It is translated as CASTPGLAGASDTQYF.

This chain uses TRBV5-1 with TRBJ1-1; D ambiguous. The CDR3 covers 15 residues. V was trimmed by 1 base and J by 1 base, leaving 11 bases between them. The germline CDR1 and CDR2 sequences are SGHRS and YFSETQ. CDR3 in amino acids: CASSLRGNENTEAFF. The CDR3, as DNA: TGCGCCAGCAGCTTGCGAGGGAATGAGAACACTGAAGCTTTCTTT.

The chain couples TRBV14 to TRBJ1-6; no clear D gene. CDR1 is SGHDN, CDR2 FVKESK, per germline. V lost 1 base and J 2 bases, leaving 9 bases between the germline ends. The CDR3 contains 16 residues. CDR3 in amino acids: CASSQVRGTYNSPLHF. CDR3 sequence (DNA): TGTGCCAGCAGCCAAGTGCGGGGAACCTATAATTCACCCCTCCACTTT.

The chain links TRBV7-2 to TRBJ1-6; no clear D. This CDR3 contains 13 residues. Trimming removed 1 base at V and 10 bases at J, with 8 bases between. CDR1 is SGHTA, CDR2 FQGNSA, per germline. The CDR3 DNA follows: TGTGCCAGCAGCTTAGACAAACAATCACCCCTCCACTTT. Translating gives CASSLDKQSPLHF.

V gene TRBV19 combines with J gene TRBJ2-1; 10 bases fit TRBD1. CDR3 length equals 17 residues. Germline CDR1 is LNHDA and CDR2 is SQIVND (reference sequence). Trimming took 5 bases from V and 6 from J; bases not matched to a gene: 13. CDR3 nucleotides: TGTGCCAGTAGTCCTCGACCTGAGAGGACAGGGGGCAATGAGCAGTTCTTC. It specifies CASSPRPERTGGNEQFF.

This chain links TRBV9 with TRBJ2-1; D not resolved. Germline assignment: CDR1 SGDLS and CDR2 YYNGEE. The CDR3 has 15 residues. Trimming took off 3 bases at V and 0 bases at J, with 10 bases between the two ends. The CDR3 sequence: CASSGPSISYNEQFF. CDR3 coding DNA: TGTGCCAGCAGCGGGCCCAGTATCTCCTACAATGAGCAGTTCTTC.

V and J are TRBV5-1 and TRBJ2-1; 8 bases fit TRBD1. CDR1 is SGHRS, CDR2 YFSETQ, per germline. The CDR3 spans 16 residues. V dropped 1 base and J dropped 4; count of bases not matched to a gene: 7. The CDR3 spells CASSLRGQGNYNEQFF. CDR3 bases: TGCGCCAGCAGCTTGCGTGGACAGGGTAATTACAATGAGCAGTTCTTC.

The V call is TRBV7-2, the J call TRBJ2-1; TRBD2 agrees at 8 bases. The CDR3 contains 12 residues. V trimming: 4 bases; J trimming: 8 bases; junction bases outside the gene matches: 1. Germline V gene lookup returns CDR1 SGHTA and CDR2 FQGNSA. Here the CDR3 reads CASSSSGHEQFF. The CDR3 coding sequence is TGTGCCAGCAGCTCTAGCGGGCATGAGCAGTTCTTC. Full variable domain (missing parts from reference TRBV7-2 and TRBJ2-1): GAGVSQSPSNKVTEKGKDVELRCDPISGHTALYWYRQSLGQGLEFLIYFQGNSAPDKSGLPSDRFSAERTGGSVSTLTIQRTQQEDSAVYLCASSSSGHEQFFGPGTRLTVL.

The genes are TRBV6-6 and TRBJ2-7; D is perhaps TRBD1 (6 bases). The CDR3 has 12 amino acids. The germline CDR1 and CDR2 sequences are MNHNY and SVGAGI (reference sequence). V was clipped by 6 bases and J by 4 bases, with 10 bases between them. The CDR3, as DNA: TGTGCCAGCAGCCACAGGGTTTACGAGCAGTACTTC. Its translation is CASSHRVYEQYF.